A single TCR beta chain is shown here with its context. Sample time point: peak reinfection, 3 to 8 weeks after reinfection detection. Sorted cells were sequenced directly ex vivo without any in vitro expansion. The sample belongs to a study of memory CD8 T cells in hepatitis C reinfection. Per germline, CDR1 SQVTM and CDR2 ANQGSEA. Unmatched junction bases numbered 2, after V lost 6 bases and J lost 1 base. There are 13 residues in the CDR3. TCRdb keeps only in-frame clones here, not all; method: immunoSEQ multiplex PCR. The table records 2,500 or so clones, 90% of them present only once. This chain joins TRBV29-1 and TRBJ2-2; 7 nucleotides line up with TRBD1. This TCR was sampled from a man aged 45 to 65 with hepatitis C virus infection. Sequencing input: naive CD8+ T cells sorted from blood. The CDR3 reads CSVRDRNTGELFF. The DNA of the CDR3 is TGCAGCGTCCGGGACAGGAACACCGGGGAGCTGTTTTTT.